The rows below give T cell receptor beta chains drawn from one sample of a study of CD8 T cells in ankylosing spondylitis. TCRdb re-called the 5' RACE reads through MiXCR, storing one row per CDR3 protein. The sample has hundreds of thousands of distinct CDR3 sequences; about 25% are singletons. The sequenced sample was blood, either unsorted or a sorted T cell fraction (not recorded which). The receptors stem from a male donor with ankylosing spondylitis. CDR3s include the opening cysteine and the closing phenylalanine or tryptophan. The order of the fields is J gene, V gene, CDR3 protein.

j_call: TRBJ2-1; v_call: TRBV7-9; cdr3_aa: CASSGKPGTGNEQFF
j_call: TRBJ2-3; v_call: TRBV5-1; cdr3_aa: CASSVYRGYTDTQYF
j_call: TRBJ2-1; v_call: TRBV12-3/TRBV12-4; cdr3_aa: CASRAANEQFF
j_call: TRBJ2-1; v_call: TRBV24-1; cdr3_aa: CATSDLSTYNEQFF
j_call: TRBJ1-1; v_call: TRBV6-5; cdr3_aa: CASSYSDGDTEAFF
j_call: TRBJ2-7; v_call: TRBV20-1; cdr3_aa: CSARKPGDWYEQYF
j_call: TRBJ1-1; v_call: TRBV5-1; cdr3_aa: CASKVDLMNTEAFF
j_call: TRBJ1-6; v_call: TRBV6-1; cdr3_aa: CASSERTGDSINSPLHF
j_call: TRBJ2-5; v_call: TRBV9; cdr3_aa: CASGPRIAGGQETQYF
j_call: TRBJ2-2; v_call: TRBV20-1; cdr3_aa: CCARDPSRDSGTGELFF
j_call: TRBJ2-7; v_call: TRBV7-9; cdr3_aa: CASSRTGPDEQYF
j_call: TRBJ1-2; v_call: TRBV30; cdr3_aa: CAWSRPAQGNYGYTF
j_call: TRBJ1-2; v_call: TRBV20-1; cdr3_aa: CSASRGSYGYTF
j_call: TRBJ2-3; v_call: TRBV7-9; cdr3_aa: CASSLGADDLTDTQYF
j_call: TRBJ1-2; v_call: TRBV6-1; cdr3_aa: CASSPGTGSGYTF
j_call: TRBJ2-1; v_call: TRBV12-3/TRBV12-4; cdr3_aa: CASSRYYPGEQFF
j_call: TRBJ2-7; v_call: TRBV2; cdr3_aa: CASTQDRAYEQYF
j_call: TRBJ1-1; v_call: TRBV3-1; cdr3_aa: CASSGTPGQTEAFF
j_call: TRBJ1-3; v_call: TRBV5-1; cdr3_aa: CASSSTGLGNTIYF
j_call: TRBJ2-1; v_call: TRBV3-1; cdr3_aa: CASSQGSGTYNEQFF
j_call: TRBJ2-1; v_call: TRBV24-1; cdr3_aa: CATSFATGGSYNEQFF
j_call: TRBJ1-1; v_call: TRBV27; cdr3_aa: CASSWAGHLNTEAFF
j_call: TRBJ2-1; v_call: TRBV20-1; cdr3_aa: CSARYGSYNEQFF
j_call: TRBJ2-3; v_call: TRBV20-1; cdr3_aa: CSARDPGTDTQYF
j_call: TRBJ1-1; v_call: TRBV5-1; cdr3_aa: CASSYALGAEAFF
j_call: TRBJ1-5; v_call: TRBV18; cdr3_aa: CASSPVQADSTNQPQHF
j_call: TRBJ2-5; v_call: TRBV20-1; cdr3_aa: CSARQPRGRAGQTQYF
j_call: TRBJ2-3; v_call: TRBV30; cdr3_aa: CAWSSGTSTDTQYF
j_call: TRBJ2-3; v_call: TRBV5-1; cdr3_aa: CASSLEPPGLQGTDTQYF
j_call: TRBJ2-3; v_call: TRBV2; cdr3_aa: CASNGGNPEKHSTDTQYF
j_call: TRBJ2-1; v_call: TRBV20-1; cdr3_aa: CSAEGTGGSYNEQFF
j_call: TRBJ2-1; v_call: TRBV20-1; cdr3_aa: CSATTPRLGGNNEQFF
j_call: TRBJ2-2; v_call: TRBV28; cdr3_aa: CASGLGRVTTGELFF
j_call: TRBJ2-1; v_call: TRBV24-1; cdr3_aa: CATSEVGGRGDEQFF
j_call: TRBJ2-2; v_call: TRBV5-1; cdr3_aa: CASRPAGDAGELFF